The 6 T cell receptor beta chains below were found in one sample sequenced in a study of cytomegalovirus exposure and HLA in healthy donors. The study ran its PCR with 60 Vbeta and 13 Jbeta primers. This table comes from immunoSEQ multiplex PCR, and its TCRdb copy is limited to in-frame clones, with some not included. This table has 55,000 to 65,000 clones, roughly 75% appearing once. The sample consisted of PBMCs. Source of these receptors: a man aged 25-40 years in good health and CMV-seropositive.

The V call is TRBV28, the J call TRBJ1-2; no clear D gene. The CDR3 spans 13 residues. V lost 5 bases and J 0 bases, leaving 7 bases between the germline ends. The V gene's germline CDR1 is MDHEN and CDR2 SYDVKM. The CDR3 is CASSPLANYGYTF. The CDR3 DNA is TGTGCCAGCAGTCCACTGGCTAACTATGGCTACACCTTC.

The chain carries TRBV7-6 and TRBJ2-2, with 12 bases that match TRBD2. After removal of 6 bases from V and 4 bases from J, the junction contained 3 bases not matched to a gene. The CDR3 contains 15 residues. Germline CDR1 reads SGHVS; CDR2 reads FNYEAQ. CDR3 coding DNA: TGTGCCAGCAGAGGACTAGCGGGGACCACCGGGGAGCTGTTTTTT. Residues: CASRGLAGTTGELFF.

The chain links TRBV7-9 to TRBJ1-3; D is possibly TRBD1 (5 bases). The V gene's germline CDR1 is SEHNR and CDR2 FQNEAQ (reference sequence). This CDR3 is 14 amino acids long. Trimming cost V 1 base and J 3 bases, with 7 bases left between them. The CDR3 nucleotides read TGTGCCAGCAGCTTAGGGCAGGGTGGAAACACCATATATTTT. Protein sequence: CASSLGQGGNTIYF.

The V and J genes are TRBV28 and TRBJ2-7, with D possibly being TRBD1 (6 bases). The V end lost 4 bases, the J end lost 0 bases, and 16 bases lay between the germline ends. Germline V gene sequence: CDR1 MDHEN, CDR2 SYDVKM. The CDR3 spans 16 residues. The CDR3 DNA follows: TGTGCCAGCAGTTACAGGGTTTGGGACGGCTCCTACGAGCAGTACTTC. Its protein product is CASSYRVWDGSYEQYF.

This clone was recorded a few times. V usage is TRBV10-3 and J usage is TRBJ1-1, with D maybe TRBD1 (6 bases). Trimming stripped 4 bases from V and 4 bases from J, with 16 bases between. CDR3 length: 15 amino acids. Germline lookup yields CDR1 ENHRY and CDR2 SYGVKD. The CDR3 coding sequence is TGTGCCATCAGTGGTCGGGGGGGGCAAGGCACTGAAGCTTTCTTT. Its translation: CAISGRGGQGTEAFF.

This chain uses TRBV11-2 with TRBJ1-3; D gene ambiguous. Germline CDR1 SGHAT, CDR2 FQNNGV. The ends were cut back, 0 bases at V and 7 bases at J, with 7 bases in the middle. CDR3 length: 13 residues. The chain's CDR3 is CASSLERRNTIYF. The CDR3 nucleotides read TGTGCCAGCAGCTTAGAAAGGAGGAACACCATATATTTT.